This TCR beta chain was identified in a study of molecular identifiers for immune sequencing clone quantification. The CDR3 loop spans 17 amino acids. Trimming cost V 4 bases and J 7 bases; bases outside gene matches: 14. Germline V gene sequence: CDR1 SGDLS, CDR2 YYNGEE. Study findings and constraints: Highly expanded clone sizes could be underestimated by identical TCR molecules sharing a barcode.

Using its own MiXCR run on the PCR reads, TCRdb lists one record per CDR3 protein. The sample records 300,000 to 400,000 distinct CDR3 sequences, roughly 23% being singletons. A word on this clonotype: Its antigen is not identified.

This chain links TRBV9 with TRBJ2-1, with TRBD2 matching 10 bases. Sequenced sample: naive CD8+ T cells from blood, with Jurkat cell RNA spiked in. Subset: FACS-sorted CD8+CD4-CCR7+CD45RA+ naive T cells. The receptor was derived from a human donor in good health. Some libraries in this study had Jurkat cell RNA spiked in. CDR3 residues: CASSLVGLAGVSNEQFF. The CDR3 DNA reads TGTGCCAGCAGCCTAGTTGGGCTAGCGGGAGTGAGTAATGAGCAGTTCTTC. The entire variable domain, with the rest obtained from reference TRBV9 and TRBJ2-1, is as follows: DSGVTQTPKHLITATGQRVTLRCSPRSGDLSVYWYQQSLDQGLQFLIQYYNGEERAKGNILERFSAQQFPDLHSELNLSSLELGDSALYFCASSLVGLAGVSNEQFFGPGTRLTVL.